A single sample gave rise to the 8 T cell receptor beta chains below, sequenced in a study of blood T cell repertoires in COVID-19. Method: immunoSEQ multiplex PCR; TCRdb's copy keeps in-frame clones and lacks some. The table has 200,000 to 250,000 clones, more than 70% seen once. Input material: peripheral blood. The receptors were gathered from a woman of 80 years or more with COVID-19, enrolled during active disease.

The gene calls are TRBV5-1 and TRBJ2-4, with D maybe TRBD1 (6 bases). The V end lost 4 bases, the J end lost 1 base, and 18 bases lay between the germline ends. The CDR3 covers 17 residues. CDR1 and CDR2 from the germline V gene are SGHRS and YFSETQ. CDR3 region: CASSPGTTAFAKNIQYF. The DNA for the CDR3 is TGCGCCAGCAGCCCAGGGACAACTGCTTTTGCCAAAAACATTCAGTACTTC. The whole variable domain, remainder taken from reference TRBV5-1 and TRBJ2-4, is KAGVTQTPRYLIKTRGQQVTLSCSPISGHRSVSWYQQTPGQGLQFLFEYFSETQRNKGNFPGRFSGRQFSNSRSEMNVSTLELGDSALYLCASSPGTTAFAKNIQYFGAGTRLSVL.

This clone appeared once. The chain joins TRBV10-3 to TRBJ2-1; 8 nucleotides line up with TRBD1. Per germline, CDR1 ENHRY and CDR2 SYGVKD. The CDR3 consists of 20 residues. With V trimmed by 1 base and J by 0 bases, 14 bases remained unmatched. The CDR3 sequence is CAISEWTGSGKKSSYNEQFF. As DNA, the CDR3 is TGTGCCATCAGTGAGTGGACAGGGTCCGGAAAAAAGAGCTCCTACAATGAGCAGTTCTTC.

The chain uses TRBV19 and TRBJ2-1, with TRBD2 matching over 13 bases. This CDR3 spans 16 amino acids. Germline assignment: CDR1 LNHDA and CDR2 SQIVND (reference sequence). V shed 5 bases and J 9 bases; nucleotides not matched to a gene: 10. CDR3 nucleotides: TGTGCCAGTAGTTCTCTGACTAGCGGGGGGTTTGGTGAGCAGTTCTTC. Translated: CASSSLTSGGFGEQFF.

The chain uses TRBV6-4 and TRBJ1-5, with D hard to call. Deletions cut 2 bases from V and 5 bases from J, with 7 bases between. The CDR3 consists of 13 residues. CDR1 and CDR2 (germline): MRHNA, SNTAGT. As DNA, the CDR3 is TGTGCCAGCAGTGACGCCCCGGATCAGCCCCAGCATTTT. Translation: CASSDAPDQPQHF.

The rearrangement joins TRBV5-1 to TRBJ1-2; TRBD1 matches at 10 bases. The V segment lost 5 bases and the J segment 13 bases; nucleotides outside the gene matches: 5. The germline V gene encodes CDR1 SGHRS and CDR2 YFSETQ. The CDR3 consists of 11 residues. Here the CDR3 reads CASSPGQGVTF. The CDR3, as DNA: TGCGCCAGCAGTCCTGGACAGGGGGTCACCTTC.

J is TRBJ1-2 and V is TRBV11-2, with D perhaps TRBD1 (6 bases). This CDR3 has 18 amino acids. The V gene lost 4 bases and the J gene lost 3 bases, with 24 bases spanning the gap. Germline CDR1 reads SGHAT; CDR2 reads FQNNGV. CDR3 loop: CASSSEVGGALQYYGYTF. CDR3 sequence (DNA): TGTGCCAGCAGCTCTGAGGTAGGGGGGGCGTTACAATACTATGGCTACACCTTC. The variable domain in full, completed from reference TRBV11-2 and TRBJ1-2, reads EAGVAQSPRYKIIEKRQSVAFWCNPISGHATLYWYQQILGQGPKLLIQFQNNGVVDDSQLPKDRFSAERLKGVDSTLKIQPAKLEDSAVYLCASSSEVGGALQYYGYTFGSGTRLTVV.

The J gene is TRBJ1-1, the V gene TRBV18; no clear D gene. This CDR3 contains 14 residues. Germline V CDR1 and CDR2: KGHSH, LQKENI. V was trimmed by 6 bases and J by 0 bases, leaving 11 bases between them. In nucleotides, the CDR3 is TGTGCCAGCTCCCGGGTCCCAATGAACACTGAAGCTTTCTTT. Its protein is CASSRVPMNTEAFF.

This clone was counted only a few times. This sample also contains other DNA sequences that code for the same CDR3. The V and J genes are TRBV19 and TRBJ1-4; D possibly corresponds to TRBD1 (5 bases). The CDR3 sequence is 15 residues long. Germline lookup yields CDR1 LNHDA and CDR2 SQIVND (reference sequence). Trimming removed 4 bases from V and 2 bases from J, with 11 bases in between. The CDR3 DNA follows: TGTGCCAGTAGTACCCAGGGAGGGACTAATGAAAAACTGTTTTTT. It codes for CASSTQGGTNEKLFF.